The rows below give T cell receptor beta chains drawn from one sample of a study of shared clonotypes between healthy human individuals. Assay used: immunoSEQ multiplex PCR; TCRdb lists only in-frame clones, some missing. The table lists about 600,000 clones, around 76% of them singletons. Sequencing was carried out using PBMCs. The receptors shown here come from a woman between 35 and 50 years old in good health. Some clones in this sample may be carry-over from other donors' samples. CDR3s include the opening cysteine and the closing phenylalanine or tryptophan.

TRBV4-1	TRBJ2-5	CASSQVFARRETQYF
TRBV18	TRBJ2-3	CASSPGQGFDTQYF
TRBV18	TRBJ2-1	CASSPPGLGDNEQFF
TRBV7-9	TRBJ2-1	CASSPGTSGGDEQFF
TRBV9	TRBJ1-2	CASNLSPTDFYGYTF
TRBV6-5	TRBJ2-1	CASSYSPRTDDNEQFF
TRBV6-6	TRBJ2-1	CASSVRTETYNEQFF
TRBV27	TRBJ2-7	CASSFGVQSTNYEQYF
TRBV6-1	TRBJ2-6	CASRLEDAGANVLTF
TRBV30	TRBJ1-5	CAWGAQGDQPQHF
TRBV29-1	TRBJ2-1	CSADSRVRTYNEQFF
TRBV20-1	TRBJ2-7	CSAREGEQYF
TRBV6-6	TRBJ1-2	CASSYGDRADGYTF
TRBV27	TRBJ1-2	CASRTGANYGYTF
TRBV18	TRBJ2-7	CASSPGLAGVLDEQYF
TRBV7-8	TRBJ1-5	CASSLREQLTGDQPQHF
TRBV5-1	TRBJ2-1	CASKEEPGVNEQFF
TRBV5-6	TRBJ2-7	CASSPRLAGAYEQYF
TRBV10-3	TRBJ2-1	CAISGSNNEQFF